This T cell receptor (beta chain) was sequenced during a study of cytomegalovirus exposure and HLA in healthy donors. Comment on this clone: Antigen unknown.

Deletions cut 3 bases from V and 10 bases from J, with 7 bases between. Germline CDR1 SNHLY, CDR2 FYNNEI. The CDR3 spans 11 residues. This PCR relied on a set of 60 Vbeta primers and 13 Jbeta primers. In the original workflow: As a later analysis found, there were tens of millions of unique TCR beta chains, of which 8.5 million to 13 million were shared. The protocol was immunoSEQ multiplex PCR, while the TCRdb copy is restricted to in-frame clones and leaves out a portion. V, J and clone size are those of that table, while D and trimming were read from the DNA. The data hold about 220,000 clones, with around 80% observed a single time. Broader study findings: In a later analysis, TCR beta V- and J-gene trimming showed a link to a missense DCLRE1C variant.

This sequence originates from a man aged 35 to 55 in good health and CMV-seropositive. Sequencing was performed on PBMCs. This chain joins TRBV2 and TRBJ2-1, with D possibly matching TRBD1 (6 bases). In nucleotides, the CDR3 is TGTGCCAGCAGTGATAGGGGGGAGCAGTTCTTC. It yields the protein CASSDRGEQFF.